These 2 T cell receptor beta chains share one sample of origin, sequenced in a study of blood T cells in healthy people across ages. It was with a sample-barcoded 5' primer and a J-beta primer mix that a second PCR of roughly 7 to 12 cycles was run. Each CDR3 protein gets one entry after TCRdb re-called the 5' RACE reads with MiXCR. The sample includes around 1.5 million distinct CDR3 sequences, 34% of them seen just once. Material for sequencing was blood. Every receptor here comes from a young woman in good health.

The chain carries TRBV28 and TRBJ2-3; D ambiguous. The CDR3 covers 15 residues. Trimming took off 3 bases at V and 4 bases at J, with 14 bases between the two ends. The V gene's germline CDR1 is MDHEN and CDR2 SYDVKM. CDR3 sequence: CASSLTQFQADTQYF. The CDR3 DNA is TGTGCCAGCAGTTTGACTCAATTTCAAGCAGATACGCAGTATTTT. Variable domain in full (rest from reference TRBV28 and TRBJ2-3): DVKVTQSSRYLVKRTGEKVFLECVQDMDHENMFWYRQDPGLGLRLIYFSYDVKMKEKGDIPEGYSVSREKKERFSLILESASTNQTSMYLCASSLTQFQADTQYFGPGTRLTVL.

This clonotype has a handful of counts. Here the CDR3 DNA reads TGCAGTGCAAAACAGGGTTACTCCTACGAGCAGTACTTC. Translated: CSAKQGYSYEQYF. The chain links TRBV20-1 to TRBJ2-7, with a weak D call TRBD1 (6 bases). The germline gives CDR1 DFQATT, CDR2 SNEGSKA (reference sequence). Trimming removed 6 bases at V and 0 bases at J, with 12 bases between. This CDR3 spans 13 amino acids.